The text below deals with one TCR beta chain. Germline V CDR1 and CDR2: MGHDK, SYGVNS. This CDR3 comprises 16 residues. V gave up 2 bases and J gave up 0 bases, with 12 bases separating them. This sample is part of a study of CD8+CD57+ T cells in acquired aplastic anemia. Genomic DNA, serving as template, underwent TCR beta VDJ and CDR3 profiling. One entry per CDR3 protein results from TCRdb running MiXCR on the reads. The repertoire holds about 98,000 distinct CDR3 sequences, roughly 70% seen once, with 65% in the top ten. Flow cytometry had shown expanded CD8+CD57+ cells in the patients chosen for sequencing.

Sequencing input: sorted CD4+, CD8+, or CD8+CD57+ T cells (not recorded which) from PBMCs. This TCR came from a human donor with aplastic anemia. The chain has TRBV25-1 and TRBJ2-3, with D possibly being TRBD1 or TRBD2 (5 bases each). CDR3 DNA sequence: TGTGCCAGCAGTGAAGGGAGAGGGGTTAGCACAGATACGCAGTATTTT. It codes for CASSEGRGVSTDTQYF.